Listed here is a single TCR beta chain. These data come from a study of blood T cell repertoires in COVID-19. Study-wide background: The study drew acute and convalescent COVID-19 samples from the United States, Italy and Spain. The cDNA or gDNA used as material had been derived from T cells, B-cell-depleted T cells, or PBMCs.

In the authors' workflow: Cell counts per sample came from amplifying reference gene primers. Using immunoSEQ multiplex PCR, the repertoire was profiled, and TCRdb retains in-frame clones only, with some absent. That table gives V, J and clone size, and the DNA gave D and trimming. The table includes about 68,000 clones, roughly 89% detected once. Trimming took off 0 bases at V and 0 bases at J, with 9 bases between the two ends. Germline V gives CDR1 LNHNV, CDR2 YYDKDF (reference sequence). This CDR3 is built from 17 residues. The chain is built from TRBV15 and TRBJ2-6, with D unresolved. Sequencing was performed on peripheral blood. This sequence was found in a man aged 25-45 years with acute or convalescent COVID-19. CDR3 DNA: TGTGCCACCAGCAGAGATCTCGCGGCCTCTGGGGCCAACGTCCTGACTTTC. Amino acid sequence: CATSRDLAASGANVLTF.